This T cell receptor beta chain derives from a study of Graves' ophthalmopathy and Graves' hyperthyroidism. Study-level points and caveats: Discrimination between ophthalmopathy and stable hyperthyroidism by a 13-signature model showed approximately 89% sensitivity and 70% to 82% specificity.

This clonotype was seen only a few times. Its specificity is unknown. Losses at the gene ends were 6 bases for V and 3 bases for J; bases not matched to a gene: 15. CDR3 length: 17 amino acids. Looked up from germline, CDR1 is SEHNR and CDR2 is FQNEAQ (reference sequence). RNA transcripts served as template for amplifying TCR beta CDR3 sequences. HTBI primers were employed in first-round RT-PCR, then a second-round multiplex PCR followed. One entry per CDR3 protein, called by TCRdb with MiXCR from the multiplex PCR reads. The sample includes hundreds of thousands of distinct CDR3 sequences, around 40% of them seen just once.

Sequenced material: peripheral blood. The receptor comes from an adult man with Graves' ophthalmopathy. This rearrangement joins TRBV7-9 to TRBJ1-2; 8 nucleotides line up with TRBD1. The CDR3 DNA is TGTGCCAGCAGACGCGCGCAGGGGGCGCGAGTAGACTATGGCTACACCTTC. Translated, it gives CASRRAQGARVDYGYTF.